These 10 T cell receptor beta chains came from one sample sequenced in a study of T cell changes during pregnancy in multiple sclerosis. Sequencing was performed with immunoSEQ multiplex PCR; in TCRdb, only in-frame clones are kept and a portion is missing. The repertoire holds 55,000 to 70,000 clones, approximately 90% seen once, with around 2.3% in the top ten. The input for sequencing was peripheral blood, taken in the first trimester of pregnancy. The origin of the receptors is a female donor with multiple sclerosis, enrolled in a pregnancy study.

V gene TRBV13 combines with J gene TRBJ1-1, with 9 bases identical to TRBD1. The ends lost 4 bases at V and 6 bases at J; junction bases unmatched: 9. Germline CDR1 reads PRHDT; CDR2 reads FYEKMQ (reference sequence). The CDR3 loop spans 15 amino acids. CDR3 in amino acids: CASSSTYRGLAEAFF. CDR3 nucleotides: TGTGCCAGCAGCTCGACGTACAGGGGGCTCGCTGAAGCTTTCTTT.

V is TRBV30 and J is TRBJ2-1, with 7 bases identical to TRBD1. The CDR3 loop spans 14 amino acids. Germline V lookup: CDR1 GTSNPN, CDR2 SVGIG (reference sequence). The J segment lost 8 bases and the V segment lost 5 bases, leaving 12 bases of the junction unmatched. The CDR3 sequence is CAWGRQGRGDEQFF. The CDR3 nucleotides are TGTGCCTGGGGAAGACAGGGACGAGGCGATGAGCAGTTCTTC.

The V and J genes are TRBV7-9 and TRBJ1-1, with D uncertain. The CDR3 runs 11 residues. V was pared by 8 bases and J by 5 bases, with 9 bases between. Per the germline V gene, CDR1 is SEHNR and CDR2 is FQNEAQ (reference sequence). The CDR3 sequence: CASARGTEAFF. In nucleotides, the CDR3 is TGTGCCAGCGCGCGCGGGACTGAAGCTTTCTTT.

The chain combines TRBV12-5 with TRBJ1-4, with D unresolved. V lost 8 bases to trimming and J lost 0 bases, with 7 bases between them. CDR3 length equals 13 residues. Germline assignment: CDR1 LGHNT and CDR2 FRNRAP. The CDR3 DNA reads as TGTGCTAGTAGAGGTGCAACTAATGAAAAACTGTTTTTT. Its protein product is CASRGATNEKLFF.

The V call is TRBV6-5, the J call TRBJ2-3; D may be TRBD2 (6 bases). This CDR3 spans 15 amino acids. The V end lost 10 bases, the J end lost 2 bases, and 19 bases lay between the germline ends. Germline CDR1 reads MNHEY; CDR2 reads SVGAGI. CDR3 sequence reads: CATQAAAGSTDTQYF. As DNA, the CDR3 is TGTGCCACCCAAGCGGCGGCGGGATCCACAGATACGCAGTATTTT.

The table lists this clone with a count of one. The V and J genes are TRBV5-4 and TRBJ2-3; D is perhaps TRBD1 (5 bases). Trimming removed 4 bases from V and 2 bases from J, with 20 bases in between. The length of the CDR3 is 17 residues. Germline CDR1 and CDR2: SGHNT and YYREEE (reference sequence). The CDR3 region is CASSPVQGAEYTDTQYF. For the CDR3, the DNA is TGTGCCAGCAGCCCTGTGCAGGGCGCGGAATACACAGATACGCAGTATTTT.

This CDR3 is CASSSDPSGAGELFF. The CDR3 coding sequence is TGTGCCAGCAGTTCAGACCCAAGCGGGGCCGGGGAGCTGTTTTTT. The genes are TRBV6-1 and TRBJ2-2, with 7 bases aligning to TRBD2. Germline trimming cut 5 bases from V and 6 bases from J; bases unmatched to any gene: 9. The CDR3 sequence is 15 residues long. Per germline, CDR1 MNHNS and CDR2 SASEGT.

V and J are TRBV28 and TRBJ2-3, with 11 bases identical to TRBD2. The germline gives CDR1 MDHEN, CDR2 SYDVKM. The junction had 3 bases not matched to a gene; V was cut back by 4 bases and J by 0 bases. The CDR3 extends over 16 amino acids. The CDR3 reads CASSSLAGVSTDTQYF. The CDR3, as DNA: TGTGCCAGCAGTTCACTAGCGGGGGTTAGCACAGATACGCAGTATTTT.

V usage is TRBV6-6 and J usage is TRBJ2-7, with D perhaps TRBD1 (6 bases). Germline CDR1 and CDR2: MNHNY and SVGAGI (reference sequence). V was shortened by 2 bases and J by 3 bases, with 8 bases between the two germline ends. This CDR3 comprises 13 residues. CDR3 sequence: CASSYGQSYEQYF. The CDR3 DNA follows: TGTGCCAGCAGTTACGGACAGAGCTACGAGCAGTACTTC.

This clone appeared a few times. The chain couples TRBV19 to TRBJ1-1, with unresolved D. CDR1 is LNHDA, CDR2 SQIVND, per germline (reference sequence). V lost 8 bases to trimming and J lost 0 bases, with 16 bases between them. The CDR3 runs 15 residues. The CDR3 nucleotides are TGTGCCAGTTCGCCGTTACAGACCATGAACACTGAAGCTTTCTTT. Translating it yields CASSPLQTMNTEAFF.